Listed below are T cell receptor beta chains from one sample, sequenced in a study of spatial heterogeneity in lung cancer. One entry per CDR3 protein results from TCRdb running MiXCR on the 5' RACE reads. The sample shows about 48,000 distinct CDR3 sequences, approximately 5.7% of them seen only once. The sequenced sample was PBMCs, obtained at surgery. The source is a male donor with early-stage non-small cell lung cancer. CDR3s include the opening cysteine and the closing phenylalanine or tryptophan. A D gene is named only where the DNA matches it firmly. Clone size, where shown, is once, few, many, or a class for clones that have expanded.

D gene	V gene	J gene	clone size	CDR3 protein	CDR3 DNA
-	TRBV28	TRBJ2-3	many	CASSPRWGRGEQAGQYF	TGTGCCAGCAGTCCCCGCTGGGGGCGAGGGGAACAGGCTGGGCAGTATTTT
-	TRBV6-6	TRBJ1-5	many	CASSYSERGTGHNQPQHF	TGTGCCAGCAGTTACTCAGAACGAGGTACGGGCCACAATCAGCCCCAGCATTTT
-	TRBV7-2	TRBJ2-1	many	CASSVRALNSYNEQFF	TGTGCCAGCAGCGTCCGGGCTTTAAATTCCTACAATGAGCAGTTCTTC
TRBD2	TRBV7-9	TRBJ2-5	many	CASIPVGGETQYF	TGTGCCAGCATCCCCGTCGGGGGGGAGACCCAGTACTTC
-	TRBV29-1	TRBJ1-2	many	CSARDYGYTF	TGCAGCGCCAGGGATTATGGCTACACCTTC
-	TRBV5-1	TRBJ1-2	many	CASSSSYGYTF	TGCGCCAGCAGTTCCAGCTATGGCTACACCTTC
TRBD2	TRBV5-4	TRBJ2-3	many	CASSLPSGTQSRTDTQYF	TGTGCCAGCAGCCTACCTAGCGGGACTCAGTCCCGCACAGATACGCAGTATTTT
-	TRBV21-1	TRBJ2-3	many	CASSHGTGNPTPSTDTQYF	TGTGCCAGCAGCCACGGGACAGGGAACCCCACTCCTAGCACAGATACGCAGTATTTT
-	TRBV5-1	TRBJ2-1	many	CASSTQGGPYNEQFF	TGCGCCAGCAGCACTCAGGGGGGTCCTTACAATGAGCAGTTCTTC
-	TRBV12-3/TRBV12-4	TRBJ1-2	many	CASSFWGSGYTF	TGTGCCAGCAGTTTTTGGGGCTCAGGCTACACCTTC
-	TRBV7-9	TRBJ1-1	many	CASTLDTLNTEAFF	TGTGCCAGCACCCTGGACACCCTGAACACTGAAGCTTTCTTT
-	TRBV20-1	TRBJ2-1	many	CSAPRLQGNNEQFF	TGCAGTGCTCCACGTTTGCAGGGCAACAATGAGCAGTTCTTC
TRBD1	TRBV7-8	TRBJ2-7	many	CASSLVGTAPYEQYF	TGTGCCAGCAGCTTAGTCGGGACAGCCCCCTACGAGCAGTACTTC
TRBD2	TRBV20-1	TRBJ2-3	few	CSAKTSGRAGYGDTQYF	TGCAGTGCTAAGACTAGCGGGAGGGCCGGGTACGGAGATACGCAGTATTTT
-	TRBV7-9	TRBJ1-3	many	CASSLETGFGNTIYF	TGTGCCAGCAGCTTAGAAACAGGTTTTGGAAACACCATATATTTT
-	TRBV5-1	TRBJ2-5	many	CASSLVAGRPKETQYF	TGCGCCAGCAGCTTGGTCGCTGGGAGGCCTAAAGAGACCCAGTACTTC
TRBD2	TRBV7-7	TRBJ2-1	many	CASSLEVRASGNTGEQFF	TGTGCTAGCAGCTTAGAGGTCCGGGCTAGCGGGAATACCGGTGAGCAGTTCTTC
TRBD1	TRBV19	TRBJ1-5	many	CATSDRSNQPQHF	TGTGCCACCTCGGACAGGAGCAATCAGCCCCAGCATTTT
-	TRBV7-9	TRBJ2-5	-	CASRPVAQGGQETQYF	TGTGCCAGCAGGCCGGTCGCCCAGGGGGGCCAAGAGACCCAGTACTTC
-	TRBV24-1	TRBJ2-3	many	CATSDSGRIDTQYF	TGTGCCACCAGTGACTCCGGACGGATAGATACGCAGTATTTT
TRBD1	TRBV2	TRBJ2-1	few	CAITGASSYNEQFF	TGTGCCATCACAGGGGCAAGCTCCTACAATGAGCAGTTCTTC
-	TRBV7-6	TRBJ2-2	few	CASTPRSGHGELFF	TGTGCCAGCACCCCCCGGTCGGGCCACGGGGAGCTGTTTTTT
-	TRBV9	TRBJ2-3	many	CASTAGTDSTDTQYF	TGTGCCAGCACCGCCGGGACGGATAGCACAGATACGCAGTATTTT
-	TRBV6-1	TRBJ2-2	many	CASSASGTNTGELFF	TGTGCCAGCAGTGCCAGCGGGACAAACACCGGGGAGCTGTTTTTT
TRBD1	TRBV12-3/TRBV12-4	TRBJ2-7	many	CASTGGWREQYF	TGTGCCAGCACAGGGGGTTGGAGGGAGCAGTACTTC
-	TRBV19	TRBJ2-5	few	CASSNGLGETQYF	TGTGCCAGTAGTAACGGCCTTGGAGAGACCCAGTACTTC
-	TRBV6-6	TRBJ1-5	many	CASRKDQPQHF	TGTGCCAGCAGGAAAGATCAGCCCCAGCATTTT
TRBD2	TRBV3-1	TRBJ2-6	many	CASSQEAGARGANVLTF	TGTGCCAGCAGCCAAGAAGCGGGGGCGAGAGGGGCCAACGTCCTGACTTTC
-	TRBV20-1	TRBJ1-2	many	CSARVRHLYGYTF	TGCAGTGCTAGGGTGAGACATCTCTATGGCTACACCTTC
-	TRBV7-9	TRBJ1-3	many	CASSLRAYGNTIYF	TGTGCCAGCAGCCTTCGGGCCTACGGAAACACCATATATTTT
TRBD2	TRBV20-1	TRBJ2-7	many	CSATTSGRFYEQYF	TGCAGTGCCACGACTAGCGGGAGGTTCTACGAGCAGTACTTC
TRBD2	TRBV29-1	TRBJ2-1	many	CSVLGGLAGNNEQFF	TGCAGCGTTCTTGGAGGACTAGCCGGTAACAATGAGCAGTTCTTC
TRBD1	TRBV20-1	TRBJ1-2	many	CSVRGQGDYGYTF	TGCAGTGTTAGGGGGCAGGGCGACTATGGCTACACCTTC
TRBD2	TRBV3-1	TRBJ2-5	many	CASSQDLLGSGRASSETQYF	TGTGCCAGCAGCCAAGATCTCTTGGGTAGCGGGAGGGCCTCGTCAGAGACCCAGTACTTC
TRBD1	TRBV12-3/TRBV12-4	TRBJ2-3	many	CASGTGTTDTQYF	TGTGCCAGCGGGACAGGGACCACAGATACGCAGTATTTT
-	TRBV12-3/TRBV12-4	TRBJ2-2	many	CASSFTGELFF	TGTGCCAGCAGTTTCACCGGGGAGCTGTTTTTT
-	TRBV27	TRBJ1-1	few	CASSSFSLGEAFF	TGTGCCAGCAGTTCATTCTCTCTCGGGGAAGCTTTCTTT
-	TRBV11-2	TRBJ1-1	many	CASSATGLRNTEAFF	TGTGCCAGCAGCGCCACAGGGCTGAGGAACACTGAAGCTTTCTTT
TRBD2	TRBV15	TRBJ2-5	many	CATSGLAGVQETQYF	TGTGCCACCAGCGGGTTAGCGGGGGTCCAAGAGACCCAGTACTTC
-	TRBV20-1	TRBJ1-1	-	CSARRMNTEAFF	TGCAGTGCTAGAAGGATGAACACTGAAGCTTTCTTT
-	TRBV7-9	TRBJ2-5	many	CASMTTSLGGETQYF	TGTGCCAGCATGACCACCAGCCTTGGAGGGGAGACCCAGTACTTC
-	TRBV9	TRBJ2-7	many	CASSVGPGPLSDEQYF	TGTGCCAGCAGCGTAGGCCCGGGGCCCCTCTCAGACGAGCAGTACTTC
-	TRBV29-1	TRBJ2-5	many	CSVGQQETQYF	TGCAGCGTAGGACAGCAAGAGACCCAGTACTTC
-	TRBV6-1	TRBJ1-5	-	CASATVRDQPQHF	TGTGCCAGCGCGACGGTCAGAGATCAGCCCCAGCATTTT
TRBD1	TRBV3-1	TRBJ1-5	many	CASSQGGQGNQPQHF	TGTGCCAGCAGCCAAGGTGGACAGGGAAATCAGCCCCAGCATTTT
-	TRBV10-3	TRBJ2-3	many	CAISESFPRRGRVGDTQYF	TGTGCCATCAGTGAGTCGTTCCCGAGGAGAGGGAGAGTCGGAGATACGCAGTATTTT
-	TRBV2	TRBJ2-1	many	CASSPVSSYNEQFF	TGTGCCAGCAGTCCCGTTTCCTCATACAATGAGCAGTTCTTC
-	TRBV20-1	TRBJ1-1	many	CSARPSGGPTAFF	TGCAGTGCTAGACCAAGCGGGGGGCCCACCGCTTTCTTT
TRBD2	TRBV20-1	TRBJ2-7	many	CSARKEVAGAEQYF	TGCAGTGCCCGAAAGGAGGTAGCGGGAGCCGAGCAGTACTTC
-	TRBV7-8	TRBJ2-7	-	CASSLGLEVYEQYF	TGTGCCAGCAGCTTAGGTTTGGAGGTCTACGAGCAGTACTTC
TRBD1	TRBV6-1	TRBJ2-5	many	CASSYTGGQETQYF	TGTGCCAGCAGTTACACAGGGGGCCAAGAGACCCAGTACTTC
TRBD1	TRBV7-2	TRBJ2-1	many	CASSLATGAKYNEQFF	TGTGCCAGCAGCTTAGCAACAGGGGCTAAGTACAATGAGCAGTTCTTC
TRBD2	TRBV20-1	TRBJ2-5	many	CSATIGLVAGGHGQETQYF	TGCAGTGCTACTATAGGTCTGGTAGCGGGAGGACATGGGCAAGAGACCCAGTACTTC
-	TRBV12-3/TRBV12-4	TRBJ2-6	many	CASSLGSIGSGANVLTF	TGTGCCAGCAGTTTAGGTTCTATTGGCTCTGGGGCCAACGTCCTGACTTTC
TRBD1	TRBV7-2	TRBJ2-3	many	CASSMRGQGSDTQYF	TGTGCCAGCAGCATGAGAGGACAGGGTTCAGATACGCAGTATTTT
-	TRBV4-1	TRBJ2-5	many	CASSQPGRVEETQYF	TGCGCCAGCAGCCAACCGGGACGGGTTGAAGAGACCCAGTACTTC
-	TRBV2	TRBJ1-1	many	CASSFDLNTEAFF	TGTGCCAGCAGCTTCGACTTGAACACTGAAGCTTTCTTT
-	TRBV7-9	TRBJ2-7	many	CASSIRDSYEQYF	TGTGCCAGCAGCATCCGGGACTCCTACGAGCAGTACTTC
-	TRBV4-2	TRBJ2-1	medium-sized	CASSQGVGDFYYNEQFF	TGTGCCAGCAGCCAAGGGGTTGGCGACTTTTACTACAATGAGCAGTTCTTC
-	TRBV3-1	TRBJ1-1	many	CASSQDSRETEAFF	TGTGCCAGCAGCCAAGATTCGAGGGAAACTGAAGCTTTCTTT